Listed below are T cell receptor beta chains from one sample, sequenced in a study of blood T cells in healthy people across ages. TCRdb re-derived calls from the 5' RACE reads in MiXCR, one entry per CDR3 protein. Of 380,000 or so distinct CDR3 sequences listed, roughly half were seen once; the top ten hold over 40%. The sample taken for sequencing was blood. These TCRs come from a man aged 60-69 years in good health. Each CDR3 is given with its conserved first and last residue. D genes are given only for firm matches. Size tells how often a clone was seen (once, few, many) or the class of an expanded clone, and some rows leave it out.

j_call d_call v_call clone_size cdr3_nt cdr3_aa
TRBJ2-2 - TRBV29-1 - TGCAGCGTTGCTCTAAGCGTTAACACCGGGGAGCTGTTTTTT CSVALSVNTGELFF
TRBJ2-1 TRBD2 TRBV20-1 - TGCAGTGCTAGTCGGGGACTAAGGCCAATGGAGCAGTTCTTC CSASRGLRPMEQFF
TRBJ2-4 TRBD1 TRBV28 - TGTGCCAGCGGAAACAGGGGCAAAAACATTCAGTACTTC CASGNRGKNIQYF
TRBJ2-3 - TRBV4-3 few TGCGCCAGCAGCCAAGAGTACTGGGCAGATACGCGGTATTTT CASSQEYWADTRYF
TRBJ2-7 - TRBV7-8 - TGTGCCAGCAGCTCGGACAGCGTCATCTACGAGCAGTACTTC CASSSDSVIYEQYF
TRBJ2-4 TRBD2 TRBV2 few TGTGCCAGCAGTGGGGGACTAGCGGGAGCCGCAAAAAACATTCAGTACTTC CASSGGLAGAAKNIQYF
TRBJ2-1 - TRBV6-2/TRBV6-3 - TGTGCCAGCAGAAGAAACAGGGTCAATGAGCAGTTCTTC CASRRNRVNEQFF
TRBJ2-7 TRBD2 TRBV5-1 few TGCGCCAGCAGCCAAACCGGGACTAGCGGGAACGAGCAGTACTTC CASSQTGTSGNEQYF
TRBJ1-2 - TRBV20-1 many TGCAGTGCCCAACACTATGGCTACACCTTC CSAQHYGYTF
TRBJ2-7 - TRBV12-3/TRBV12-4 - TGTGCCAGCAGACTACGGGCCTACGAGCAGTACTTC CASRLRAYEQYF
TRBJ1-1 - TRBV27 - TGTGCCAGCAGGAGACAGGTCCAAGCCTTGAACACTGAAGCTTTCTTT CASRRQVQALNTEAFF
TRBJ2-3 TRBD2 TRBV7-2 few TGTGCCAGCAGCCCCCGTCTAGCGGGAGGAGTGACAGATACGCAGTATTTT CASSPRLAGGVTDTQYF
TRBJ2-7 TRBD2 TRBV29-1 - TGCAGCGTCTATAGCGGGGAGGACACCTCCGAGCAGTACTTC CSVYSGEDTSEQYF